This entry is about one T cell receptor beta chain. Described time point: patch test 1, 2 weeks after DPC sensitization. Treatment denoted: therapeutic diphenylcyclopropenone sensitization with weekly scalp DPC. These data originate in a study of human T cells and chemical hapten exposure. TCRdb recomputed calls from the RACE reads with MiXCR, one row per CDR3 protein. This sample yields 75,000 to 90,000 distinct CDR3 sequences, of which approximately 10% are seen a single time; about 1.5% belongs to the top ten. The CDR3 runs 15 residues. V shed 5 bases and J shed 0 bases, with 14 bases lying between them. Germline values: CDR1 SGHTA, CDR2 FQGNSA.

The receptor was derived from a woman in her 50s with alopecia areata. Some clones in this sample may be carry-over from other donors' samples. V usage is TRBV7-2 and J usage is TRBJ2-7; weak D call: TRBD1 (6 bases). The source material was whole blood, sampled in connection with sensitization to the hapten diphenylcyclopropenone (DPC). The CDR3 DNA reads TGTGCCAGCAGCCCACGAGGGGGAAACTCCTACGAGCAGTACTTC. It specifies CASSPRGGNSYEQYF.